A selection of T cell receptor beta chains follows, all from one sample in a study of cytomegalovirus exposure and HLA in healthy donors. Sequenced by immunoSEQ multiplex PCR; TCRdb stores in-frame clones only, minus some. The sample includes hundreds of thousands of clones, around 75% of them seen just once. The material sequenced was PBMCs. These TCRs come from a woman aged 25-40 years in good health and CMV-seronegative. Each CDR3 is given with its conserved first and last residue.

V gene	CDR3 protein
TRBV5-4	CASSARGDYEQYF
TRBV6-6	CATRGGNTGELFF
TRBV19	CASHLGGLSGNTIYF
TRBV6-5	CASSYTTPNTEAFF
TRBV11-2	CASSRPGGNYGYTF
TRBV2	CASAGLATTDTQYF
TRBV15	CATSRAISSGNTIYF
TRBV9	CASSVDGWGATGAGEQYF
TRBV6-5	CASRGGGYEQYF
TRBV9	CASSVSEGLATDTQYF
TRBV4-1	CASSQDPYYEQYF